Shown below are 19 T cell receptor beta chains from a single sample sequenced in a study of CD8 T cells in Susac syndrome. The RNA, about 0.45 to 1 ug, was put through reverse transcription using random hexamers. Each CDR3 protein is one row after TCRdb ran MiXCR on the immunoSEQ multiplex PCR reads. This table has 140,000 to 150,000 distinct CDR3 sequences, approximately 93% appearing once. The sequenced sample consisted of CD4+ T cells from PBMCs. All receptors come from a human donor in good health.

The chain joins TRBV20-1 to TRBJ2-3; no definite D call. V shed 3 bases and J shed 0 bases, with 13 bases lying between them. Germline CDR1 reads DFQATT; CDR2 reads SNEGSKA (reference sequence). The CDR3 sequence is 15 residues long. Here the CDR3 reads CSASRPTPSTDTQYF. The DNA for the CDR3 is TGCAGTGCTAGTCGGCCTACCCCTAGCACAGATACGCAGTATTTT.

J is TRBJ2-2 and V is TRBV18; D unclear. The germline V gene has CDR1 KGHSH and CDR2 LQKENI. Trimming removed 0 bases at V and 4 bases at J, with 9 bases between. This CDR3 is 15 amino acids long. CDR3 region: CASSPPTVVTGELFF. In nucleotides, the CDR3 is TGTGCCAGCTCACCACCGACTGTTGTCACCGGGGAGCTGTTTTTT.

The chain has TRBV6-2 or TRBV6-3 and TRBJ2-7, with D perhaps TRBD1 (6 bases). Looked up from germline, CDR1 is MNHEY and CDR2 is SVGEGT. The CDR3 sequence is 14 residues long. With 7 bases removed from V and 1 base from J, the gap between germline ends came to 14 bases. The CDR3 spells CASTDDRTSYEQYF. CDR3 sequence (DNA): TGTGCCAGCACCGATGACAGGACTTCCTACGAGCAGTACTTC.

This clonotype was detected a few times. This chain links TRBV3-1 with TRBJ2-1; TRBD1 matches 8 bases. J lost 2 bases, V lost 4 bases, and 4 bases had no gene match. CDR1 LGHDT and CDR2 YNNKEL come from the germline V gene (reference sequence). This CDR3 comprises 15 residues. CDR3 region: CASSPGTGTYNEQFF. In nucleotides, the CDR3 is TGTGCCAGCAGCCCCGGGACAGGAACCTACAATGAGCAGTTCTTC.

The J gene is TRBJ2-6, the V gene TRBV2; D remains ambiguous. This CDR3 region has 14 residues. Germline lookup yields CDR1 SNHLY and CDR2 FYNNEI. The V end was cut by 6 bases, the J end by 2 bases, with 8 bases between. The CDR3 bases are TGTGCCAGCAGGGTTGATCCTGGGGCCAACGTCCTGACTTTC. Translating gives CASRVDPGANVLTF.

As DNA, the CDR3 is TGCAGTGCTACCGGCGGGACTAGAACAGATACGCAGTATTTT. This gives the protein CSATGGTRTDTQYF. This sequence joins TRBV20-1 and TRBJ2-3; TRBD2 matches at 8 bases. The CDR3 runs 14 residues. Germline-derived CDR1 and CDR2 are DFQATT and SNEGSKA (reference sequence). The junction had 6 bases not matched to a gene; V was cut back by 4 bases and J by 3 bases.

CDR3 amino acids: CAWSVLGMGEQYF. In nucleotides, the CDR3 is TGTGCCTGGAGTGTTTTGGGCATGGGCGAGCAGTACTTC. This chain joins TRBV30 and TRBJ2-7; D is ambiguous. From germline, CDR1 is GTSNPN and CDR2 SVGIG (reference sequence). The CDR3 has 13 amino acids. The germline V and J ends were trimmed by 0 bases and 6 bases, with 12 bases remaining between them.

The chain has TRBV7-8 and TRBJ2-1; 8 bases agree with TRBD2. Germline assignment: CDR1 SGHVS and CDR2 FQNEAQ. This CDR3 has 14 amino acids. V gave up 5 bases and J gave up 5 bases; unmatched junction bases: 5. The CDR3 sequence: CASSATSVHNEQFF. CDR3 in DNA: TGTGCCAGCAGCGCGACTAGCGTCCACAATGAGCAGTTCTTC.

This chain connects TRBV28 to TRBJ2-6; weak D call: TRBD2 (6 bases). Trimming left V 2 bases short and J 3 bases short, with 8 bases between. The CDR3 is 15 amino acids. Germline CDR1 MDHEN, CDR2 SYDVKM. Written as DNA, the CDR3 is TGTGCCAGCAGTTTAGGAGGGATTGGGGCCAACGTCCTGACTTTC. It translates to CASSLGGIGANVLTF.

This chain links TRBV4-2 with TRBJ2-7, with D possibly matching TRBD2 (5 bases). Per germline, CDR1 LGHNA and CDR2 YNFKEQ. Trimming removed 1 base at V and 3 bases at J, with 10 bases between. The CDR3 extends over 14 amino acids. The DNA for the CDR3 is TGTGCCAGCAGCCAAGCTAGGGAGAGCTACGAGCAGTACTTC. Translating it yields CASSQARESYEQYF.

This clonotype appeared a single time. This chain links TRBV4-1 with TRBJ2-3, with D uncertain. Trimming shortened V by 1 base and J by 6 bases, and 8 bases separated the two germline ends. Germline loops: CDR1 MGHRA, CDR2 YSYEKL. There are 13 residues in the CDR3. CDR3 DNA sequence: TGCGCCAGCAGCCAAGGAGTAGATGATACGCAGTATTTT. This codes for CASSQGVDDTQYF.

This chain links TRBV4-2 with TRBJ2-1; D not certain. The CDR3 has 18 residues. V lost 0 bases and J 1 base, leaving 16 bases between the germline ends. Germline V lookup: CDR1 LGHNA, CDR2 YNFKEQ. CDR3 in DNA: TGTGCCAGCAGCCAAGATTGGACGGGCTCCTATTCCTACAATGAGCAGTTCTTC. This translates into CASSQDWTGSYSYNEQFF.

V and J are TRBV5-1 and TRBJ1-2, with no clear D. The CDR3 spans 13 residues. With 3 bases removed from V and 4 bases from J, the gap between germline ends came to 10 bases. Germline lookup yields CDR1 SGHRS and CDR2 YFSETQ. The CDR3 reads CASSSQDSYGYTF. The CDR3 nucleotides are TGCGCCAGCAGCTCTCAGGATTCCTATGGCTACACCTTC.

The chain is built from TRBV28 and TRBJ2-2; 12 bases match TRBD2. Unmatched junction bases numbered 4, after V lost 2 bases and J lost 3 bases. This CDR3 is built from 17 residues. Germline CDR1 and CDR2: MDHEN and SYDVKM. The CDR3 loop reads CASSLRRLAGDTGELFF. The CDR3 region has the DNA TGTGCCAGCAGTTTACGTAGACTAGCGGGAGACACCGGGGAGCTGTTTTTT. The variable domain in full, with the rest retrieved from reference TRBV28 and TRBJ2-2, is DVKVTQSSRYLVKRTGEKVFLECVQDMDHENMFWYRQDPGLGLRLIYFSYDVKMKEKGDIPEGYSVSREKKERFSLILESASTNQTSMYLCASSLRRLAGDTGELFFGEGSRLTVL.

As regards this clonotype: A read error may produce the germline difference seen at one junction end. The rearrangement links TRBV2 to TRBJ2-7; D remains ambiguous. CDR3 length: 11 residues. Germline V gene sequence: CDR1 SNHLY, CDR2 FYNNEI. The CDR3 protein is CASRESYDQYF. As DNA, the CDR3 is TGTGCCAGCAGGGAAAGCTACGACCAGTACTTC.

The chain has TRBV2 and TRBJ2-3; D possibly uses TRBD1 or TRBD2 (5 bases each). Looked up from germline, CDR1 is SNHLY and CDR2 is FYNNEI. The length of the CDR3 is 15 residues. V shed 4 bases and J shed 5 bases, with 16 bases lying between them. The CDR3, as DNA: TGTGCCAGCAGTGGGCGCCAGGGACGTAGAGATACGCAGTATTTT. Encoded protein: CASSGRQGRRDTQYF.

The CDR3 DNA reads TGCAGTGCTTATGACAGGTTTCCAGATACGCAGTATTTT. This translates into CSAYDRFPDTQYF. The V gene is TRBV20-1, the J gene TRBJ2-3; the D gene is possibly TRBD1 (6 bases). In germline, CDR1 is DFQATT, CDR2 SNEGSKA (reference sequence). V was pared by 5 bases and J by 4 bases, with 13 bases between. CDR3 length: 13 amino acids.

This rearrangement joins TRBV3-1 to TRBJ1-1; the D is unclear. V was shortened by 0 bases and J by 2 bases, with 7 bases between the two germline ends. Germline assignment: CDR1 LGHDT and CDR2 YNNKEL (reference sequence). There are 14 residues in the CDR3. The CDR3 region is CASSQEDSNTEAFF. The CDR3 DNA sequence: TGTGCCAGCAGCCAAGAGGATAGCAACACTGAAGCTTTCTTT.

The V gene is TRBV29-1, the J gene TRBJ2-5; D perhaps matches TRBD2 (6 bases). CDR1 and CDR2 from the germline V gene are SQVTM and ANQGSEA. This CDR3 region has 12 residues. Trimming stripped 3 bases from V and 4 bases from J, with 9 bases between. CDR3 DNA: TGCAGCGTTGATGGGACTCGAGAGACCCAGTACTTC. Translated: CSVDGTRETQYF.